This T cell receptor (beta chain) came from a study of cytomegalovirus exposure and HLA in healthy donors. Note on this clone: Its antigen is as yet unknown.

V was clipped by 5 bases and J by 9 bases; unmatched bases: 10. The CDR3 loop spans 15 amino acids. The germline gives CDR1 MNHNY, CDR2 SVGAGI (reference sequence). The PCR used 60 Vbeta and 13 Jbeta primers. TCRdb's table, derived via immunoSEQ multiplex PCR, lists solely in-frame clones and lacks some. The sample consists of about 120,000 clones, 75% of them appearing once. Nominal health characterized the donors when sampled, though unrecorded immune exposures were likely. Findings of the study overall: Cytomegalovirus-associated status was assigned to 164 TCR beta chains. Exclusion applied to some V segments, including TRBV6-2 and TRBV6-3, as they were indistinguishable.

This chain connects TRBV6-6 to TRBJ2-1, with 10 nucleotides matching TRBD2. The source is a woman aged 45 to 65 in good health and CMV-seronegative. The sequenced sample was PBMCs. CDR3 loop: CASSTSGAAFGEQFF. The CDR3 DNA reads TGTGCCAGCAGTACTAGCGGGGCCGCTTTTGGTGAGCAGTTCTTC.